This entry lists 12 T cell receptor beta chains sequenced from one sample in a study of a mutant IDH1 vaccine in newly diagnosed glioma. These receptors' targets are unknown. Specified time point: week 11, during vaccination. A single vaccine dose contained 300 ug of mutant IDH1 20-mer peptide, and topical imiquimod was used with it. Assay used: immunoSEQ multiplex PCR; TCRdb lists only in-frame clones, some missing. This table has some 23,000 clones, about 78% appearing once. The material was PBMCs, obtained from a glioma patient whose treatment included an IDH1 peptide vaccine. The origin of the receptors is a woman aged 18-29 years with glioma.

The V call is TRBV6-1, the J call TRBJ2-2; TRBD2 is a possible D gene (6 bases). CDR3 length: 14 residues. Trimming took 7 bases from V and 7 from J, leaving 16 bases between them. Germline CDR1 reads MNHNS; CDR2 reads SASEGT. CDR3 loop: CASKGTVVGGELFF. CDR3 coding DNA: TGTGCCAGCAAGGGGACTGTCGTAGGCGGGGAGCTGTTTTTT.

The chain is built from TRBV5-1 and TRBJ2-7; TRBD2 aligns across 11 bases. CDR3 length equals 16 residues. The trim removed 4 bases at V and 3 bases at J, leaving 9 bases unmatched. CDR1 is SGHRS, CDR2 YFSETQ, per germline. CDR3 bases: TGCGCCAGCAGCGCTACTAGCGGGAGCCGAAACTACGAGCAGTACTTC. Protein sequence: CASSATSGSRNYEQYF.

The chain employs TRBV10-3 and TRBJ2-7, with D unresolved. The CDR3 covers 13 residues. V was cut by 2 bases and J by 0 bases, with 5 bases left in between. Germline values: CDR1 ENHRY, CDR2 SYGVKD. The CDR3 region is CAISESPSYEQYF. CDR3 DNA: TGTGCCATCAGTGAGAGTCCCTCCTACGAGCAGTACTTC.

V and J are TRBV6-6 and TRBJ2-3; D gene unclear. CDR1 is MNHNY, CDR2 SVGAGI, per germline (reference sequence). Trimming took off 6 bases at V and 1 base at J, with 11 bases between the two ends. CDR3 size: 14 residues. The DNA of the CDR3 is TGTGCCAGCAGCCCTGATGGGGGCACAGATACGCAGTATTTT. As protein: CASSPDGGTDTQYF.

J is TRBJ1-5 and V is TRBV28; 7 bases are shared with TRBD1. Germline CDR1 reads MDHEN; CDR2 reads SYDVKM. This CDR3 spans 14 amino acids. The junction had 0 bases not matched to a gene; V was cut back by 0 bases and J by 4 bases. CDR3: CASSLWTGNQPQHF. The CDR3 region has the DNA TGTGCCAGCAGTTTATGGACAGGGAATCAGCCCCAGCATTTT.

The chain links TRBV19 to TRBJ2-7; D unresolved. Trimming took off 7 bases at V and 2 bases at J, with 9 bases between the two ends. This CDR3 is 12 amino acids long. CDR1 is LNHDA, CDR2 SQIVND, per germline (reference sequence). The CDR3 here is CASKAGPYEQYF. The DNA of the CDR3 is TGTGCCAGTAAGGCAGGACCCTACGAGCAGTACTTC.

The chain has TRBV5-4 and TRBJ2-7; no clear D. Germline V gene sequence: CDR1 SGHNT, CDR2 YYREEE (reference sequence). The V end lost 2 bases, the J end lost 3 bases, and 12 bases lay between the germline ends. The CDR3 runs to 14 residues. DNA for the CDR3: TGTGCCAGCAGCTTAAGTGAAGTGATCTACGAGCAGTACTTC. Protein: CASSLSEVIYEQYF.

The chain is built from TRBV4-3 and TRBJ1-4; 9 positions agree with TRBD1. The CDR3 consists of 15 residues. V shed 0 bases and J 8 bases; nucleotides not matched to a gene: 4. The germline gives CDR1 LGHNA, CDR2 YSLEER. The chain's CDR3 is CASSQDRTGVEKLFF. The CDR3 nucleotides are TGCGCCAGCAGCCAAGATAGGACAGGGGTCGAAAAACTGTTTTTT.

This clone was detected once. The chain joins TRBV4-3 to TRBJ2-1; the D gene is possibly TRBD2 (5 bases). Germline loops: CDR1 LGHNA, CDR2 YSLEER. This CDR3 is built from 15 residues. V lost 2 bases and J 5 bases, leaving 13 bases between the germline ends. This CDR3 reads CASSQTLSANNEQFF. The CDR3, as DNA: TGCGCCAGCAGCCAAACCCTTAGCGCGAACAATGAGCAGTTCTTC.

In this sample, this clone turned up a few times. The chain is built from TRBV7-9 and TRBJ2-1, with D uncertain. The CDR3 covers 15 residues. The germline gives CDR1 SEHNR, CDR2 FQNEAQ (reference sequence). V was clipped by 1 base and J by 9 bases, with 16 bases between them. CDR3 sequence: CASSLGGTLPSEQFF. For the CDR3, the DNA is TGTGCCAGCAGCTTAGGGGGTACCCTTCCTAGTGAGCAGTTCTTC. Supplemented by reference TRBV7-9 and TRBJ2-1, the full variable domain reads DTGVSQNPRHKITKRGQNVTFRCDPISEHNRLYWYRQTLGQGPEFLTYFQNEAQLEKSRLLSDRFSAERPKGSFSTLEIQRTEQGDSAMYLCASSLGGTLPSEQFFGPGTRLTVL.

The chain recombines TRBV30 with TRBJ1-2; maybe TRBD1 (6 bases). Germline-derived CDR1 and CDR2 are GTSNPN and SVGIG (reference sequence). Trimming removed 2 bases from V and 4 bases from J, with 14 bases in between. The CDR3 totals 14 residues. CDR3 in DNA: TGTGCCTGGAGTTGGACAGAGGTTATCTATGGCTACACCTTC. Encoded protein: CAWSWTEVIYGYTF.

The V call is TRBV18, the J call TRBJ1-1, with D maybe TRBD1 (5 bases). There are 15 residues in the CDR3. V lost 0 bases and J lost 0, with 8 bases in between. The germline CDR1 and CDR2 sequences are KGHSH and LQKENI. CDR3: CASSPPRDLNTEAFF. CDR3 nucleotide sequence: TGTGCCAGCTCACCACCGAGGGACCTGAACACTGAAGCTTTCTTT.